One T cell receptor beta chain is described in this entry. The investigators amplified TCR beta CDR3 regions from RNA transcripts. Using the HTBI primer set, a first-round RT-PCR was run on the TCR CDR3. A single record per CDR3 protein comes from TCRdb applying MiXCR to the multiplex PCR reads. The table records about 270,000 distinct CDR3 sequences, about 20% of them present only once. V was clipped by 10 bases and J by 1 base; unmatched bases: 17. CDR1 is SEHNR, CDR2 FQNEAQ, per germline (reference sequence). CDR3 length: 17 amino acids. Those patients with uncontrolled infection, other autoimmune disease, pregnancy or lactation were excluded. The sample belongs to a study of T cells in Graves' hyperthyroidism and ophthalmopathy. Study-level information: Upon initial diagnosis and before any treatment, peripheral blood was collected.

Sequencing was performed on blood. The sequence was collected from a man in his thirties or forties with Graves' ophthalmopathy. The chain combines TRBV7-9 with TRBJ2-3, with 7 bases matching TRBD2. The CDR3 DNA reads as TGTGCCATTTCCCCGGGTCGCGGGGGTTTAGGCACAGATACGCAGTATTTT. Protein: CAISPGRGGLGTDTQYF.